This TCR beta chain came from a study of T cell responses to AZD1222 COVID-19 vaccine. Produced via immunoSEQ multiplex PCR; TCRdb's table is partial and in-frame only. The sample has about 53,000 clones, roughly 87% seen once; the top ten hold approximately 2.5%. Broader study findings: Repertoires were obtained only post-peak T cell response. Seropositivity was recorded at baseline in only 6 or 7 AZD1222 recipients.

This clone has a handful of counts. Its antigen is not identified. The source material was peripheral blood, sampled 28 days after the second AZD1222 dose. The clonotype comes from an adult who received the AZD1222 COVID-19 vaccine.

The CDR3 region has the DNA TGTGCCAGCAGTATTATCGGACTAGCGGGAAGGGACACCTACGAGCAGTACTTC. Translating gives CASSIIGLAGRDTYEQYF. This chain links TRBV28 with TRBJ2-7, with 12 bases fitting TRBD2. The CDR3 runs 18 residues. J gave up 2 bases and V 5 bases, and 13 bases lay outside the gene matches. Germline CDR1 reads MDHEN; CDR2 reads SYDVKM.